This T cell receptor (beta chain) is from a study of early T cells in non-severe SARS-CoV-2 infection. CDR1 and CDR2 from the germline V gene are SGHAT and FQNNGV. The CDR3 extends over 16 amino acids. V was pared by 2 bases and J by 5 bases, with 8 bases of the junction left unmatched. MiXCR was run by TCRdb on the 5' RACE reads, yielding one entry per CDR3 protein. The data contain approximately 50,000 distinct CDR3 sequences, roughly 9.3% of them singletons. The table lists this clonotype with many counts. The antigen remains unidentified. The study's findings and limits: Comparison of clonotypes with VDJdb favored anti-spike CD8 responses while missing private and CD4 specificities.

This sequence was found in an adult who was a healthcare worker with PCR-confirmed SARS-CoV-2 infection or an uninfected control (not recorded which). V is TRBV11-2 and J is TRBJ2-3; TRBD2 matches 9 bases. Source material: whole blood. In DNA form, the CDR3 reads TGTGCCAGCAGCTTAAGGGCGGGAGGGGTGGTAGATACGCAGTATTTT. Protein product: CASSLRAGGVVDTQYF.